These 4 T cell receptor beta chains share one sample of origin, sequenced in a study of cytomegalovirus exposure and HLA in healthy donors. PCR used 60 Vbeta primers and 13 Jbeta primers. The assay was immunoSEQ multiplex PCR, and TCRdb's table has in-frame clones only and misses some. The repertoire holds 150,000 to 200,000 clones, with about 80% as singletons. The material sequenced was PBMCs. The origin of the receptors is a man younger than 45 in good health and CMV-seropositive.

A remark on this clone: Other DNA sequences in this sample translate to the same CDR3. This chain links TRBV5-6 with TRBJ2-7; D might be TRBD1 (6 bases). V lost 3 bases and J 1 base, leaving 11 bases between the germline ends. Germline V lookup: CDR1 SGHDT, CDR2 YYEEEE. This CDR3 has 14 amino acids. The CDR3 DNA sequence: TGTGCCAGCAGCTGGGAGACAGGTTCCTACGAGCAGTACTTC. It yields the protein CASSWETGSYEQYF.

The rearrangement joins TRBV7-2 to TRBJ2-5; the D gene is possibly TRBD1 (6 bases). V shed 4 bases and J shed 3 bases, with 12 bases lying between them. The length of the CDR3 is 14 residues. CDR1 and CDR2 from the germline V gene are SGHTA and FQGNSA. The CDR3 region has the DNA TGTGCCAGCAGCTCCGACAGGTGGAAAGAGACCCAGTACTTC. Its translation is CASSSDRWKETQYF.

This clone turned up a few times. This chain uses TRBV6-1 with TRBJ2-1; D gene unclear. V was pared by 11 bases and J by 7 bases, with 15 bases between. The CDR3 has 12 residues. CDR1 is MNHNS and CDR2 is SASEGT in the germline V gene. CDR3 amino acids: CAGRSSWNEQFF. As DNA, the CDR3 is TGTGCCGGCCGGAGCTCCTGGAATGAGCAGTTCTTC.

This clone has just one count. The chain uses TRBV5-1 and TRBJ2-1, with TRBD1 identical over 8 bases. V lost 4 bases and J lost 4; bases outside the gene matches: 10. The CDR3 consists of 16 residues. In germline, CDR1 is SGHRS, CDR2 YFSETQ. The DNA for the CDR3 is TGCGCCAGCAGCGGCACCGGGACAGGAGATTACAATGAGCAGTTCTTC. This encodes CASSGTGTGDYNEQFF.